Listed here are 24 T cell receptor beta chains from one sample, sequenced in a study of T cell responses to AZD1222 COVID-19 vaccine. The repertoire was sequenced with immunoSEQ multiplex PCR; TCRdb's copy has only in-frame clones and lacks some. The sample comprises more than 95,000 clones, roughly 90% of which are singletons, and about 1.1% rests with the top ten. The sequenced sample was peripheral blood, obtained on day 0 of AZD1222 vaccination. These receptors came from an adult in good health.

V gene TRBV5-5 combines with J gene TRBJ2-5; D tentatively fits TRBD1 or TRBD2 (5 bases each). The V gene lost 2 bases and the J gene lost 4 bases, with 12 bases spanning the gap. Germline CDR1 SGHKS, CDR2 YYEKEE (reference sequence). The CDR3 totals 14 residues. CDR3 amino acids: CASSFTVGGETQYF. CDR3 bases: TGTGCCAGCAGCTTTACGGTTGGGGGAGAGACCCAGTACTTC.

This chain joins TRBV9 and TRBJ2-1, with 7 bases aligning to TRBD2. From germline, CDR1 is SGDLS and CDR2 YYNGEE. This CDR3 has 17 amino acids. V trimming: 3 bases; J trimming: 2 bases; junction bases outside the gene matches: 11. In DNA, the CDR3 is TGTGCCAGCAGCGCTAAAGGAGCTAGCGGAGCCTACAATGAGCAGTTCTTC. Protein sequence: CASSAKGASGAYNEQFF.

DNA of the CDR3: TGTGCCAGCAGCCTTCAGGGGGACACCGGGGAGCTGTTTTTT. Translating gives CASSLQGDTGELFF. The chain joins TRBV2 to TRBJ2-2, with 7 bases aligning to TRBD1. This CDR3 contains 14 residues. The J segment lost 3 bases and the V segment lost 6 bases, leaving 4 bases of the junction unmatched. CDR1 and CDR2 from the germline V gene are SNHLY and FYNNEI.

The J gene is TRBJ2-3, the V gene TRBV24-1, with TRBD1 identical over 9 bases. This CDR3 has 15 residues. The V gene's germline CDR1 is KGHDR and CDR2 SFDVKD. With 7 bases clipped from V and 0 bases from J, the junction kept 4 bases outside the gene matches. CDR3 coding DNA: TGTGCCACCAGGAGGGGACAGGGAAGCACAGATACGCAGTATTTT. Translating it yields CATRRGQGSTDTQYF.

The genes are TRBV5-1 and TRBJ2-1; the match to TRBD2 covers 7 bases. Germline CDR1 reads SGHRS; CDR2 reads YFSETQ. The CDR3 contains 15 residues. V dropped 1 base and J dropped 2; count of bases not matched to a gene: 3. The chain's CDR3 is CASSLNAGAYNEQFF. The CDR3 DNA reads TGCGCCAGCAGCTTGAACGCGGGGGCCTACAATGAGCAGTTCTTC.

The rearrangement joins TRBV5-5 to TRBJ1-1, with no clear D. This CDR3 has 13 amino acids. Per germline, CDR1 SGHKS and CDR2 YYEKEE (reference sequence). The germline V and J ends were trimmed by 2 bases and 4 bases, with 9 bases remaining between them. CDR3 nucleotide sequence: TGTGCCAGCAGCTTTAAATGGAGCACTGAAGCTTTCTTT. Protein: CASSFKWSTEAFF.

The rearrangement joins TRBV3-1 (or the pseudogene TRBV3-2) to TRBJ2-5; 7 nucleotides match TRBD2. J gave up 1 base and V 3 bases, and 5 bases lay outside the gene matches. The CDR3 is 15 residues long. Germline values: CDR1 LGHDT, CDR2 YNNKEL (reference sequence). The CDR3, as DNA: TGTGCCAGCAGCCACTGGGGAGGGGTCCAAGAGACCCAGTACTTC. Its protein product is CASSHWGGVQETQYF.

The gene calls are TRBV5-6 and TRBJ1-1, with D possibly being TRBD1 (5 bases). V dropped 6 bases and J dropped 0 bases, with 9 bases sitting between them. This CDR3 has 13 amino acids. Germline V gene lookup returns CDR1 SGHDT and CDR2 YYEEEE. CDR3 coding DNA: TGTGCCAGCACTCGACAGATGAACACTGAAGCTTTCTTT. Its translation is CASTRQMNTEAFF.

This rearrangement joins TRBV11-1 to TRBJ2-7, with TRBD1 as a possible D gene (6 bases). Looked up from germline, CDR1 is SGHAT and CDR2 is FQDESV (reference sequence). CDR3 length: 12 residues. Between the trimmed V and J ends, which lost 5 bases and 6 bases, there was a span of 11 bases. The CDR3 loop is CASSQRGFEQYF. The CDR3 DNA is TGTGCCAGCAGCCAAAGGGGGTTCGAGCAGTACTTC.

The rearrangement links TRBV19 to TRBJ1-1; no definite D call. The germline gives CDR1 LNHDA, CDR2 SQIVND (reference sequence). Between the trimmed V and J ends, which lost 9 bases and 5 bases, there was a span of 10 bases. This CDR3 region has 11 residues. CDR3 DNA sequence: TGTGCCAGCTTAGACGGGACTGAAGCTTTCTTT. It codes for CASLDGTEAFF.

The J gene is TRBJ1-3, the V gene TRBV2; 9 bases align to TRBD1. Germline CDR1 and CDR2: SNHLY and FYNNEI. V was clipped by 7 bases and J by 2 bases; unmatched bases: 3. The CDR3 is 14 residues long. The CDR3: CASNTGGPGNTIYF. CDR3 coding DNA: TGTGCCAGCAACACAGGGGGCCCTGGAAACACCATATATTTT.

The chain couples TRBV2 to TRBJ1-1; D gene ambiguous. Germline CDR1 is SNHLY and CDR2 is FYNNEI. The CDR3 loop spans 13 amino acids. Trimming removed 2 bases at V and 1 base at J, with 5 bases between. The DNA of the CDR3 is TGTGCCAGCAGTGAAATAAAGAACACTGAAGCTTTCTTT. Residues: CASSEIKNTEAFF.

V usage is TRBV9 and J usage is TRBJ1-3; a weak D match, TRBD1 (6 bases). The V and J ends lost 4 bases and 0 bases respectively, with 11 bases between them. Germline lookup yields CDR1 SGDLS and CDR2 YYNGEE. This CDR3 is built from 15 residues. This CDR3 reads CASSPTGLSGNTIYF. In DNA, the CDR3 is TGTGCCAGCAGCCCAACAGGGCTCTCTGGAAACACCATATATTTT.

The table lists this clone with a count of one. The CDR3 is CASSAGGRDTEAFF. Here the CDR3 DNA reads TGTGCCAGCAGTGCAGGGGGGCGGGACACTGAAGCTTTCTTT. This chain links TRBV2 with TRBJ1-1; 7 bases line up with TRBD1. The CDR3 is 14 residues long. V was pared by 4 bases and J by 3 bases, with 5 bases of the junction left unmatched. The germline CDR1 and CDR2 sequences are SNHLY and FYNNEI. The full variable domain, in which reference TRBV2 and TRBJ1-1 provide the parts outside the CDR3, is EPEVTQTPSHQVTQMGQEVILRCVPISNHLYFYWYRQILGQKVEFLVSFYNNEISEKSEIFDDQFSVERPDGSNFTLKIRSTKLEDSAMYFCASSAGGRDTEAFFGQGTRLTVV.

V and J are TRBV5-1 and TRBJ2-7; D might be TRBD1 (5 bases). V lost 5 bases and J lost 3, with 12 bases in between. The CDR3 totals 13 residues. In germline, CDR1 is SGHRS, CDR2 YFSETQ. The CDR3 sequence is CASSFSGIYEQYF. DNA of the CDR3: TGCGCCAGCAGTTTTTCAGGGATCTACGAGCAGTACTTC. The complete variable domain, with remaining parts taken from reference TRBV5-1 and TRBJ2-7, reads KAGVTQTPRYLIKTRGQQVTLSCSPISGHRSVSWYQQTPGQGLQFLFEYFSETQRNKGNFPGRFSGRQFSNSRSEMNVSTLELGDSALYLCASSFSGIYEQYFGPGTRLTVT.

A few counts support this clone. The rearrangement links TRBV5-4 to TRBJ1-1; D possibly corresponds to TRBD1 (6 bases). V was clipped by 5 bases and J by 3 bases, with 14 bases between them. The germline V gene has CDR1 SGHNT and CDR2 YYREEE (reference sequence). This CDR3 is built from 14 residues. The CDR3 DNA reads TGTGCCAGCAGTAGAGCTGGGGGCTACACTGAAGCTTTCTTT. Translated: CASSRAGGYTEAFF.

A word on this clone: The sample contains more than one DNA sequence encoding this CDR3. The CDR3 sequence is CASSLAGSGYTF. As DNA, the CDR3 is TGTGCCAGCAGCTTAGCTGGGTCTGGCTACACCTTC. The chain carries TRBV7-8 and TRBJ1-2; D is undetermined. The germline V gene encodes CDR1 SGHVS and CDR2 FQNEAQ. V was shortened by 0 bases and J by 7 bases, with 6 bases between the two germline ends. The length of the CDR3 is 12 residues.

This clone was detected only once. This rearrangement joins TRBV7-9 to TRBJ2-1, with D hard to call. Germline values: CDR1 SEHNR, CDR2 FQNEAQ (reference sequence). V lost 2 bases and J lost 4, with 9 bases in between. CDR3 length: 14 amino acids. The DNA for the CDR3 is TGTGCCAGCAGCTTACACCCTATTTACAATGAGCAGTTCTTC. Its translation: CASSLHPIYNEQFF.

V gene TRBV4-1 combines with J gene TRBJ2-4, with D unresolved. The germline V gene encodes CDR1 MGHRA and CDR2 YSYEKL. Trimming removed 0 bases at V and 9 bases at J, with 15 bases between. This CDR3 is built from 15 residues. The CDR3: CASSQDRGSVSIQYF. In nucleotides, the CDR3 is TGCGCCAGCAGCCAAGATCGAGGTTCAGTGAGCATTCAGTACTTC.

The chain joins TRBV5-5 to TRBJ2-7; TRBD2 aligns across 8 bases. CDR1 and CDR2 (germline): SGHKS, YYEKEE (reference sequence). The CDR3 spans 15 residues. Trimming removed 4 bases from V and 7 bases from J; junction bases left unmatched: 13. The CDR3 DNA reads as TGTGCCAGCAGCCTCCGAGGGACTAGTGGGAGTGAGCAGTACTTC. It yields the protein CASSLRGTSGSEQYF.

The chain is built from TRBV7-2 and TRBJ2-7, with 7 bases identical to TRBD1. CDR1 is SGHTA and CDR2 is FQGNSA in the germline V gene. This CDR3 is 13 amino acids long. With V trimmed by 1 base and J by 5 bases, 2 bases remained unmatched. For the CDR3, the DNA is TGTGCCAGCAGCTTAGACAGGGGCGACGAGCAGTACTTC. Translating gives CASSLDRGDEQYF.

The genes are TRBV27 and TRBJ1-5, with 9 bases lining up with TRBD1. The J segment lost 4 bases and the V segment lost 6 bases, leaving 7 bases of the junction unmatched. CDR1 is MNHEY and CDR2 is SMNVEV in the germline V gene (reference sequence). The CDR3 consists of 15 residues. The CDR3 bases are TGTGCCAGCAGCCCAACAGGGGGCTGGAATCAGCCCCAGCATTTT. Translation gives CASSPTGGWNQPQHF.

The rearrangement uses TRBV5-6 and TRBJ2-5, with D unclear. CDR1 is SGHDT, CDR2 YYEEEE, per germline. This CDR3 has 13 amino acids. V was clipped by 0 bases and J by 7 bases, with 10 bases between them. CDR3 in amino acids: CASSLVRFGTQYF. The CDR3 coding sequence is TGTGCCAGCAGCTTGGTACGGTTCGGGACCCAGTACTTC. The full variable domain, rest sourced from reference TRBV5-6 and TRBJ2-5, is DAGVTQSPTHLIKTRGQQVTLRCSPKSGHDTVSWYQQALGQGPQFIFQYYEEEERQRGNFPDRFSGHQFPNYSSELNVNALLLGDSALYLCASSLVRFGTQYFGPGTRLLVL.

This sequence joins TRBV11-2 and TRBJ1-1, with D unresolved. Germline V gives CDR1 SGHAT, CDR2 FQNNGV. The CDR3 loop spans 14 amino acids. V was pared by 1 base and J by 3 bases, with 9 bases between. DNA of the CDR3: TGTGCCAGCAGCTTAGCCGTTTTTGACACTGAAGCTTTCTTT. Its translation: CASSLAVFDTEAFF.